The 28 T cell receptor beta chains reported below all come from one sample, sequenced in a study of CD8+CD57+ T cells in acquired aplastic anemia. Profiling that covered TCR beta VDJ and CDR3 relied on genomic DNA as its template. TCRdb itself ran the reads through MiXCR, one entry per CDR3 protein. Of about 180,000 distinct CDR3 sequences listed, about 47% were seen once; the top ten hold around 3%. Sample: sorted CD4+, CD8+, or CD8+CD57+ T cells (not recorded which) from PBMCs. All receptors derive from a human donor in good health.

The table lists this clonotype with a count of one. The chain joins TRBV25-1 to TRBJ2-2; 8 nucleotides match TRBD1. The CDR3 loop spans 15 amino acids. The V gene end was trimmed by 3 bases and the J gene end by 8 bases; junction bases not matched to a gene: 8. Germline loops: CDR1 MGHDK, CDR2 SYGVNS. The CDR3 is CASSDQDRVGGELFF. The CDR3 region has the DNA TGTGCCAGCAGTGACCAGGACAGGGTGGGTGGGGAGCTGTTTTTT.

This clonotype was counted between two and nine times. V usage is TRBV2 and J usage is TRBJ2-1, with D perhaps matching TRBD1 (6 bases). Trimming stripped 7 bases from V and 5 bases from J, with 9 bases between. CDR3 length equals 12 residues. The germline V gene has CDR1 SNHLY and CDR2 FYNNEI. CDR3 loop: CASKGGDNEQFF. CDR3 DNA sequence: TGTGCCAGCAAAGGGGGAGACAATGAGCAGTTCTTC.

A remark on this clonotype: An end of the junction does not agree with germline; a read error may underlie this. The CDR3 sequence: CSAGLAGVGEQCF. The CDR3 DNA reads TGCAGTGCCGGCCTAGCGGGAGTCGGCGAGCAGTGCTTC. The chain joins TRBV20-1 to TRBJ2-7; TRBD2 matches 10 bases. This CDR3 comprises 13 residues. Germline V CDR1 and CDR2: DFQATT, SNEGSKA (reference sequence).

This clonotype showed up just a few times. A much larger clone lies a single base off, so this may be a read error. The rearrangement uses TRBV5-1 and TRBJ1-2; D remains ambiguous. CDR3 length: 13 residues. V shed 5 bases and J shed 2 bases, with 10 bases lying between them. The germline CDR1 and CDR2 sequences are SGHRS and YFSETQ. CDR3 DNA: TGCGCCAGCAGTGGACTGGGGAACTATGGCTACACCTTC. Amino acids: CASSGLGNYGYTF.

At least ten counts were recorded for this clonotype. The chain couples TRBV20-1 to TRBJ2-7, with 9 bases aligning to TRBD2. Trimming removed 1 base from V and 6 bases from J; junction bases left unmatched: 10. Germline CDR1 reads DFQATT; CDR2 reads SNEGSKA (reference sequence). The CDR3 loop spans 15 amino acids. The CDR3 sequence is CSARGGTSGFREQYF. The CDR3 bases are TGCAGTGCTAGAGGGGGTACTAGCGGGTTTCGCGAGCAGTACTTC.

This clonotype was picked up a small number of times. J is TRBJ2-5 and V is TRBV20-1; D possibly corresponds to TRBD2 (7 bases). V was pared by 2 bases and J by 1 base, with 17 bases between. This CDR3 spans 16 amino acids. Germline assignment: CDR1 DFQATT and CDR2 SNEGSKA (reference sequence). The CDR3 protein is CSARRWEGEPQETQYF. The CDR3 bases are TGCAGTGCTAGAAGGTGGGAGGGGGAGCCCCAAGAGACCCAGTACTTC.

CDR3 coding DNA: TGTGCCAGGAGCCCGACCGGGACCTTCAATGAGCAGTTCTTC. Amino acid sequence: CARSPTGTFNEQFF. The chain joins TRBV10-3 to TRBJ2-1; D might be TRBD1 or TRBD2, each matching 5 bases. This CDR3 comprises 14 residues. Trimming removed 10 bases at V and 6 bases at J, with 19 bases between. Germline lookup yields CDR1 ENHRY and CDR2 SYGVKD.

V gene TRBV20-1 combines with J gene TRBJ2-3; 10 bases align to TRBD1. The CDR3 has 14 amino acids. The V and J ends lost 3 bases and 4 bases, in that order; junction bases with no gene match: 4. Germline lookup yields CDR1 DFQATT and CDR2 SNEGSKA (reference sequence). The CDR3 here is CSARDRGRADTQYF. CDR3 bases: TGCAGTGCTAGGGACAGGGGGAGAGCAGATACGCAGTATTTT.

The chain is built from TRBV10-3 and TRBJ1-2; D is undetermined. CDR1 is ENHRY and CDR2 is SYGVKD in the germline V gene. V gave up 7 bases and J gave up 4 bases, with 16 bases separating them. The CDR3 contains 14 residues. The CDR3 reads CAITGPTVGYGYTF. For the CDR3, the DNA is TGTGCCATCACCGGACCGACCGTCGGCTATGGCTACACCTTC.

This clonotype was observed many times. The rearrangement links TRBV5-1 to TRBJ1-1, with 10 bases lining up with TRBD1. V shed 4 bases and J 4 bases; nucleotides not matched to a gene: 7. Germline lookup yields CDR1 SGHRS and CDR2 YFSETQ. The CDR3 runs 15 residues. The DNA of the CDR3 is TGCGCCAGCAGCACCCGCGGACAGGGGGGCACTGAAGCTTTCTTT. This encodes CASSTRGQGGTEAFF.

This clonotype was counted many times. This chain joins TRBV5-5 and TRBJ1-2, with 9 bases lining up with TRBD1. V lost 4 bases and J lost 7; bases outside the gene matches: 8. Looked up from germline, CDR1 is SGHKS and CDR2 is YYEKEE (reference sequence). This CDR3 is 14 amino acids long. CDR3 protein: CASSRTGTGTGYTF. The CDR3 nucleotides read TGTGCCAGCAGCCGGACCGGGACAGGGACTGGCTACACCTTC. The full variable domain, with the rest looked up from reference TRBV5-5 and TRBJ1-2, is DAGVTQSPTHLIKTRGQQVTLRCSPISGHKSVSWYQQVLGQGPQFIFQYYEKEERGRGNFPDRFSARQFPNYSSELNVNALLLGDSALYLCASSRTGTGTGYTFGSGTRLTVV.

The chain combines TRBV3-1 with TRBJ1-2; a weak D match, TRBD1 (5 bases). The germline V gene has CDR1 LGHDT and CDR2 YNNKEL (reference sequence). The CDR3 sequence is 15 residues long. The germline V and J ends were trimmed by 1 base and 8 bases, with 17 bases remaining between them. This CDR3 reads CASSQVRDSRVGYTF. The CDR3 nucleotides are TGTGCCAGCAGCCAAGTGCGTGACAGCCGGGTCGGCTACACCTTC.

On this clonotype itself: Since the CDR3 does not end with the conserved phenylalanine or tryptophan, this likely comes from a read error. The CDR3, as DNA: TGCGCCAGCGAAGGACCTGGGCGGGGGGCCTACGAGCAGTACTCC. Its protein is CASEGPGRGAYEQYS. This chain joins TRBV10-2 and TRBJ2-7; 8 nucleotides line up with TRBD2. Looked up from germline, CDR1 is WSHSY and CDR2 is SAAADI. Trimming at V came to 8 bases and at J to 2 bases, leaving 11 bases not matched to a gene. The CDR3 length is 15 residues.

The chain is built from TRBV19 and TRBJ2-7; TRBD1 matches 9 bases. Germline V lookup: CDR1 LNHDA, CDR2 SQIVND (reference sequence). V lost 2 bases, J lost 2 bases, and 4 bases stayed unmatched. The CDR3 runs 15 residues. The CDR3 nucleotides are TGTGCCAGTAGTATATCGGGACAGGGCACCTACGAGCAGTACTTC. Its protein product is CASSISGQGTYEQYF.

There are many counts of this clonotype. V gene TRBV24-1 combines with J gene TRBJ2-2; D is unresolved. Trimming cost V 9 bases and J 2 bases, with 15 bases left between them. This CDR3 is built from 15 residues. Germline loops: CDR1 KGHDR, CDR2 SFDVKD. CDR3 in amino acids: CATSSSPPNTGELFF. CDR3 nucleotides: TGTGCCACCTCTAGTTCCCCTCCTAACACCGGGGAGCTGTTTTTT.

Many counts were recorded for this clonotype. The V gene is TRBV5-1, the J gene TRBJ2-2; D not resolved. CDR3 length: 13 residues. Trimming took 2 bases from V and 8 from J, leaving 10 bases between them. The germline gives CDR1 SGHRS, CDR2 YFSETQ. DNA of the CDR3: TGCGCCAGCAGCTTAGCCCTCGCGGGGGAGCTGTTTTTT. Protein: CASSLALAGELFF. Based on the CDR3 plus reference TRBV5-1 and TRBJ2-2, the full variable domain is KAGVTQTPRYLIKTRGQQVTLSCSPISGHRSVSWYQQTPGQGLQFLFEYFSETQRNKGNFPGRFSGRQFSNSRSEMNVSTLELGDSALYLCASSLALAGELFFGEGSRLTVL.

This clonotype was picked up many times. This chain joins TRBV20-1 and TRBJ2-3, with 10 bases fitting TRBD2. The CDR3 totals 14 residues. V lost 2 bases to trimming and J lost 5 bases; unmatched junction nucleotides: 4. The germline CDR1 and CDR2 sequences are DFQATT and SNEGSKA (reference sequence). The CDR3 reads CSARPLAGVDTQYF. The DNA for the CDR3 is TGCAGTGCTAGACCCCTAGCGGGAGTAGATACGCAGTATTTT.

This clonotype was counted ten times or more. CDR3 DNA sequence: TGTGCCAGCAGTTTATCGGTCAGATTACACACCGGGGAGCTGTTTTTT. This codes for CASSLSVRLHTGELFF. The chain has TRBV12-3 or TRBV12-4 and TRBJ2-2; unclear D gene. The V end was cut by 2 bases, the J end by 3 bases, with 13 bases between. The CDR3 runs 16 residues.

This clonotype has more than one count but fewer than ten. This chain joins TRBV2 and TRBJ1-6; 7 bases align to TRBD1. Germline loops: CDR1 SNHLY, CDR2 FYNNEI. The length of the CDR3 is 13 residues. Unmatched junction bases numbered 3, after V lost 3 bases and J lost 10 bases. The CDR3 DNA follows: TGTGCCAGCAGTGAGACAGGGTCGTCACCCCTCCACTTT. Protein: CASSETGSSPLHF.

In nucleotides, the CDR3 is TGTGCCAGCAGTTACGGAGGGCCGGGCGATGAGCAGTTCTTC. Its translation: CASSYGGPGDEQFF. The V and J genes are TRBV6-2 or TRBV6-3 and TRBJ2-1; D perhaps matches TRBD2 (6 bases). Trimming left V 2 bases short and J 8 bases short, with 13 bases between. Per germline, CDR1 MNHEY and CDR2 SVGEGT. The CDR3 runs 14 residues.

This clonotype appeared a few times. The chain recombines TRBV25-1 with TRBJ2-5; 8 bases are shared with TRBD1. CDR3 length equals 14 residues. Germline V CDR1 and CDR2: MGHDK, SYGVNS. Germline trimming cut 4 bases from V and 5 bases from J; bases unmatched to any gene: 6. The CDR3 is CASSVTRDRETQYF. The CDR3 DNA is TGTGCCAGCAGTGTTACCCGGGACAGGGAGACCCAGTACTTC.

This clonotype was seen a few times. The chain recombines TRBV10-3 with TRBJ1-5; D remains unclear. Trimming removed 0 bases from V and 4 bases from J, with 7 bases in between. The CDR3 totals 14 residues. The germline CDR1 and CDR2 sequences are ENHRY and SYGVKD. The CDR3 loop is CAISESRGNQPQHF. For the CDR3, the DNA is TGTGCCATCAGTGAGTCCCGAGGTAATCAGCCCCAGCATTTT.

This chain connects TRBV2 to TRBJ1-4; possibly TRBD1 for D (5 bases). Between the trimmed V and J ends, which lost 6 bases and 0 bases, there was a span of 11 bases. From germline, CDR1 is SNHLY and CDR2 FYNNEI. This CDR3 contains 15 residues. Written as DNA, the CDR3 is TGTGCCAGCAGGAGGGGCTCGACAACTAATGAAAAACTGTTTTTT. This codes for CASRRGSTTNEKLFF.

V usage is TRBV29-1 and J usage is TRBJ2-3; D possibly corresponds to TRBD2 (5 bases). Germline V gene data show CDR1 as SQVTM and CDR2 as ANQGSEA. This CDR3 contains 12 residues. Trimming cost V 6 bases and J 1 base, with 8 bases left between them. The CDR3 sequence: CSVEAGTDTQYF. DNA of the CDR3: TGCAGCGTGGAGGCGGGCACAGATACGCAGTATTTT.

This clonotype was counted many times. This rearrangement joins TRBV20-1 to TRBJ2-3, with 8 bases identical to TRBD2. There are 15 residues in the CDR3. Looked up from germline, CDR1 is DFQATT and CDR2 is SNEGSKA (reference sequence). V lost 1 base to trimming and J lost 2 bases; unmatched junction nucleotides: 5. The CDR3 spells CSARGKRGNTDTQYF. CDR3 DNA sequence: TGCAGTGCTAGAGGAAAGCGGGGGAACACAGATACGCAGTATTTT.

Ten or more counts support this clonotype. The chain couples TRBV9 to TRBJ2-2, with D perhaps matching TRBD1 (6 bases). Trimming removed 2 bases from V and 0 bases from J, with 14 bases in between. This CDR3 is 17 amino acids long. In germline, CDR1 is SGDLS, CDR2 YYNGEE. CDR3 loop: CASSVDRFFANTGELFF. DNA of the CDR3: TGTGCCAGCAGCGTTGACAGGTTTTTCGCGAACACCGGGGAGCTGTTTTTT.

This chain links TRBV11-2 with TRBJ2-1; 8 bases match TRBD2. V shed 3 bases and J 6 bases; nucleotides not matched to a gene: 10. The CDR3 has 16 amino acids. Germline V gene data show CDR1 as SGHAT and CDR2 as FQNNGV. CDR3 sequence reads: CASSLVGGTRGNEQFF. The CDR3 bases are TGTGCCAGCAGCTTGGTTGGGGGGACTAGGGGCAATGAGCAGTTCTTC.

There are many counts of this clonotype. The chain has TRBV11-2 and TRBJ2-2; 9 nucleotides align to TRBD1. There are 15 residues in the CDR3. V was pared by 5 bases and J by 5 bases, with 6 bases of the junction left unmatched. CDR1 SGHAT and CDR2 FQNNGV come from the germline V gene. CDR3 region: CASSPQTGGTGELFF. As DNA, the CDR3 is TGTGCCAGCAGCCCCCAGACAGGGGGAACCGGGGAGCTGTTTTTT.